This record covers a single TCR beta chain. Its target is not known. The data belong to a study of T cells and Merkel cell carcinoma outcomes. Study-level results: Repertoire plus T-cell density reportedly predicted Merkel cell carcinoma outcomes.

TCRdb's copy holds only in-frame clones and misses some; the assay was immunoSEQ multiplex PCR. Among 15,000 to 17,000 clones listed, 85% to 90% were seen once. CDR1 SGHNT and CDR2 YENEEA come from the germline V gene. The CDR3 contains 13 residues. The ends were cut back, 5 bases at V and 4 bases at J, with 9 bases in the middle. The specimen was tumor tissue from Merkel cell carcinoma. The source is a human donor with Merkel cell carcinoma. The rearrangement joins TRBV11-3 to TRBJ1-3; D remains unclear. CDR3 amino acids: CASSELGGNTIYF. CDR3 bases: TGTGCCAGCAGCGAACTGGGAGGAAACACCATATATTTT.